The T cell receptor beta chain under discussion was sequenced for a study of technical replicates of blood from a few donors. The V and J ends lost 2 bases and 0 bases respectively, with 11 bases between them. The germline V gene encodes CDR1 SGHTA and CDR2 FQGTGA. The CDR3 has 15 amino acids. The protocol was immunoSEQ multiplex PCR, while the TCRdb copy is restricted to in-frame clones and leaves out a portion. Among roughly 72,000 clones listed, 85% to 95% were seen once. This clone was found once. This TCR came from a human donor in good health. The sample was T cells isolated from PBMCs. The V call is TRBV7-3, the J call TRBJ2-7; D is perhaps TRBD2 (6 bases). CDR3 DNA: TGTGCCAGCAGCTTACACGCTAGCGCCTCCTACGAGCAGTACTTC. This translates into CASSLHASASYEQYF.